The T cell receptor (beta chain) described here comes from a study of metastatic and nonmetastatic thyroid tumors. Using MiXCR, TCRdb re-called clones from the PCR reads. The sample holds under 40,000 clones, approximately 17% seen once. Each patient went into thyroid surgery without having received any treatment. Trimming cost V 6 bases and J 5 bases, with 13 bases left between them. From germline, CDR1 is SNHLY and CDR2 FYNNEI. The length of the CDR3 is 14 residues. The origin of this receptor is a male donor with papillary thyroid cancer or a benign thyroid nodule (not recorded which). Some clones in this sample may be carry-over from other donors' samples. This rearrangement joins TRBV2 to TRBJ2-2; tentatively, D is TRBD2 (6 bases). What was sequenced was blood. The DNA for the CDR3 is TGTGCCAGCAGCCCCGCGGGATGTACCGGGGAGCTGTTTTTT. Its translation: CASSPAGCTGELFF.